A selection of T cell receptor beta chains follows, all from one sample in a study of blood T cell repertoires in COVID-19. Libraries were prepared by immunoSEQ multiplex PCR; TCRdb keeps only in-frame clonotypes and omits some of them. The repertoire includes approximately 200,000 clones, about 85% of them detected once, and approximately 5% sits in the top ten. The sample comprised peripheral blood. The origin of the receptors is a woman in her sixties or seventies who had recovered from COVID-19. CDR3s include the opening cysteine and the closing phenylalanine or tryptophan. The order of the fields is J gene, V gene, clone size, D gene, CDR3 DNA, CDR3 protein. D genes are given only for firm matches. Clone size is given for some rows only: seen once, a few or many times, or a class if the clone is expanded.

TRBJ1-6 TRBV5-1 NA NA TGCGCCAGCAGCGTTGAGGAAGGAAACTATAATTCACCCCTCCACTTT CASSVEEGNYNSPLHF
TRBJ2-7 TRBV2 NA TRBD1 TGTGCCAGCACTCGGGACAGGGGGCGGGAGCAGTACTTC CASTRDRGREQYF
TRBJ1-1 TRBV25-1 NA NA TGTGCCAGCAGTGAACTTCTCAGGCCTGAAGCTTTCTTT CASSELLRPEAFF
TRBJ2-1 TRBV2 few NA TGTGCCAGCAGGGGCCGGCCGACCTACAATGAGCAGTTCTTC CASRGRPTYNEQFF
TRBJ1-2 TRBV7-3 NA TRBD1 TGTGCCAGCAGCCCCGACAGGGACTATGGCTACACCTTC CASSPDRDYGYTF
TRBJ2-2 TRBV2 NA TRBD2 TGTGCCAGCAGTCCTAGCGGGGGAAACACCGGGGAGCTGTTTTTT CASSPSGGNTGELFF
TRBJ1-2 TRBV19 NA TRBD1 TGTGCCAGTAGTATGACAGGGGGTGCAAACTATGGCTACACCTTC CASSMTGGANYGYTF
TRBJ2-7 TRBV27 NA NA TGTGCCAGCTCCCCTATGGACAGAGCTAGCCACGAGCAGTACTTC CASSPMDRASHEQYF
TRBJ1-1 TRBV30 NA NA TGTGCCTGGTCCCGGGCCAAGGGGATGAACACTGAAGCTTTCTTT CAWSRAKGMNTEAFF
TRBJ1-1 TRBV5-8 NA TRBD1 TGTGCCAGCAGCTTGGCAGTGGGACAGCAAGCTTTCTTT CASSLAVGQQAFF
TRBJ1-4 TRBV19 NA TRBD1 TGTGCCAGTAGTATTGCCCGGGACAGTTTTAATGAAAAACTGTTTTTT CASSIARDSFNEKLFF
TRBJ1-2 TRBV27 NA NA TGTGCCAGCAGTTCGGGCAGGGAAGGGGGCTACACCTTC CASSSGREGGYTF